The present entry profiles one TCR beta chain with its context. Its antigen is as yet unknown. The data were taken from a study of cytomegalovirus exposure and HLA in healthy donors. The V end was cut by 6 bases, the J end by 6 bases, with 17 bases between. This CDR3 is built from 14 residues. The germline CDR1 and CDR2 sequences are SNHLY and FYNNEI. Study results and limitations: A missense DCLRE1C variant was associated with V- and J-gene trimming of TCR beta chains in a later analysis, and an independent cohort replicated the association. TCR sequences were mostly rare, though some public TCRs occurred in many donors. The authors listed 150 or so TCR beta chains as cytomegalovirus-associated.

The PCR employed 60 Vbeta primers together with 13 Jbeta primers. The method was immunoSEQ multiplex PCR; TCRdb's version includes in-frame clones alone and lacks a portion of them. The sample lists some 150,000 clones, around 80% seen once, with about 9.5% in the top ten. The material sequenced was PBMCs. V gene TRBV2 combines with J gene TRBJ2-5, with TRBD1 as a possible D gene (6 bases). The receptor was isolated from a man aged 18 to 30 in good health and CMV-seropositive. The DNA for the CDR3 is TGTGCCAGCAGGGACAGCCCTGACCAGAAGACCCAGTACTTC. Amino acid sequence: CASRDSPDQKTQYF.